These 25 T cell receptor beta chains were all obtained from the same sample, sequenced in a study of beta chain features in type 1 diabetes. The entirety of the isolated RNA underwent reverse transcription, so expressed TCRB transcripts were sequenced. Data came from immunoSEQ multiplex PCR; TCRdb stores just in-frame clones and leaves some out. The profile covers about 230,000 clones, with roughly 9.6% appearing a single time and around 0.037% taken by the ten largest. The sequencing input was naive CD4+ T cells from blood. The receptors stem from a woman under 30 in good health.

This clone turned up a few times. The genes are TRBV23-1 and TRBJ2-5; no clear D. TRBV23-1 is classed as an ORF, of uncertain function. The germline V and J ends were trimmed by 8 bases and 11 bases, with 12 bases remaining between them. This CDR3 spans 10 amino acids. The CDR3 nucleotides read TGCGCCAGCCTGTTGACGGAGCAGTACTTC. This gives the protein CASLLTEQYF.

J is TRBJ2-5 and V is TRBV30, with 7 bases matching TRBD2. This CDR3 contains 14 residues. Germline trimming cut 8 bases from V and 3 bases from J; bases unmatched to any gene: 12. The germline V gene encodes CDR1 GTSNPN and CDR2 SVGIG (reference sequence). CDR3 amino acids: CAHPRVGGKETQYF. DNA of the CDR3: TGTGCCCACCCTAGGGTCGGGGGGAAAGAGACCCAGTACTTC.

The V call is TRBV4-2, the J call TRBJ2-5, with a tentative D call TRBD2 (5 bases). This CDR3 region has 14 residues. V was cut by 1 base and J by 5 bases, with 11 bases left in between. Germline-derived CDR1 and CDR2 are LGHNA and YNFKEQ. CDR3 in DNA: TGTGCCAGCAGCCAAGTACTCGGCGGGGAGACCCAGTACTTC. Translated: CASSQVLGGETQYF.

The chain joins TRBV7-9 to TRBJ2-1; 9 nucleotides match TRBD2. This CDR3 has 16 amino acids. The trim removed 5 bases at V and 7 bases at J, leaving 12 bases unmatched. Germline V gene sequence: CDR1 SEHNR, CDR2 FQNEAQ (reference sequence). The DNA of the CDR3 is TGTGCCAGCAGCGTACTAGGGACTAGCTCCGGGAATGAGCAGTTCTTC. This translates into CASSVLGTSSGNEQFF.

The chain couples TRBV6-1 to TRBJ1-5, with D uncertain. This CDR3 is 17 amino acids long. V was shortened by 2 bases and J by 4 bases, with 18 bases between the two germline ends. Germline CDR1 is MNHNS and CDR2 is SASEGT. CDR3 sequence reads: CASSEYLAGLENQPQHF. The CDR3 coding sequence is TGTGCCAGCAGTGAATATTTGGCGGGTTTAGAGAATCAGCCCCAGCATTTT.

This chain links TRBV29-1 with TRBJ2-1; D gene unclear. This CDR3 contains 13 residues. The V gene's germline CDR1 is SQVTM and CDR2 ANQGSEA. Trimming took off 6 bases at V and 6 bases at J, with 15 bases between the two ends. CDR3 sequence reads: CSVLARWANEQFF. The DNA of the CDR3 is TGCAGCGTCCTGGCCCGGTGGGCCAATGAGCAGTTCTTC.

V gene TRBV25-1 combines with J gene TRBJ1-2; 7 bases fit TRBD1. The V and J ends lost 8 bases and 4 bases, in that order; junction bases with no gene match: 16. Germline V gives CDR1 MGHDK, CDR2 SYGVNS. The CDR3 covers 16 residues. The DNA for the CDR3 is TGTGCCAGCCCGAATCCCATTAACAGGGGATGCTATGGCTACACCTTC. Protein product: CASPNPINRGCYGYTF.

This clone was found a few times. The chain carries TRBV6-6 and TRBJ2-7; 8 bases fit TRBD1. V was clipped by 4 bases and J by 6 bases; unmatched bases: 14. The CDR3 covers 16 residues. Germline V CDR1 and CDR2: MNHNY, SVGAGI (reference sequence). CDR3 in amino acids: CASSLGQGKDLPEQYF. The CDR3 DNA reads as TGTGCCAGCAGTTTAGGACAGGGTAAAGACCTCCCCGAGCAGTACTTC.

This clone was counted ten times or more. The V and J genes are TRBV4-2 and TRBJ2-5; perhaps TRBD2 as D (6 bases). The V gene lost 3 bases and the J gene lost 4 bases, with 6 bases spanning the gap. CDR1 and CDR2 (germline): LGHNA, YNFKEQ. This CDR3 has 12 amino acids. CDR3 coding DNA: TGTGCCAGCAGCCAGGGGGGAGAGACCCAGTACTTC. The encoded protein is CASSQGGETQYF.

CDR3 coding DNA: TGTGCCAGCAGCTCTCAGAGGACTACAGATACGCAGTATTTT. Translated: CASSSQRTTDTQYF. The chain has TRBV7-9 and TRBJ2-3; D may be TRBD2 (5 bases). The CDR3 totals 14 residues. V was clipped by 4 bases and J by 3 bases, with 11 bases between them. Germline V lookup: CDR1 SEHNR, CDR2 FQNEAQ (reference sequence).

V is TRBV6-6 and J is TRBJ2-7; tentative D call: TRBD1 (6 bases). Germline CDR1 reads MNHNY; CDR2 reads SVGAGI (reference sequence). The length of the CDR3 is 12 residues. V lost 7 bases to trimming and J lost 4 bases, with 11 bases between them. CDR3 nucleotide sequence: TGTGCCAGCATGGCAGGGGTTTACGAGCAGTACTTC. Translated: CASMAGVYEQYF.

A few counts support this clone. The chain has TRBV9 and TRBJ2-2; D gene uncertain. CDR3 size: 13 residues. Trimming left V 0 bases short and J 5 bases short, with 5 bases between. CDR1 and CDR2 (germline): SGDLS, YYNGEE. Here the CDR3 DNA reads TGTGCCAGCAGCGTAGCTATGACCGGGGAGCTGTTTTTT. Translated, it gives CASSVAMTGELFF.

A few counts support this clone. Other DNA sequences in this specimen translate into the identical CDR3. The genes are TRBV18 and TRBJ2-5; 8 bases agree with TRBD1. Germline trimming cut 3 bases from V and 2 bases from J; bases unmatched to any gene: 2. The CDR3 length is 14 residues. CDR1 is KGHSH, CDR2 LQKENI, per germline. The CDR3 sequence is CASSPGTGQETQYF. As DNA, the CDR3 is TGTGCCAGCTCACCTGGGACAGGTCAAGAGACCCAGTACTTC.

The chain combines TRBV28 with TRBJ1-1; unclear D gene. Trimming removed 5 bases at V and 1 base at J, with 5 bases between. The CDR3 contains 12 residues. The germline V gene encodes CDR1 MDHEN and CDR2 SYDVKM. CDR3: CASSRGNTEAFF. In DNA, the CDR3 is TGTGCCAGCAGTCGGGGGAACACTGAAGCTTTCTTT.

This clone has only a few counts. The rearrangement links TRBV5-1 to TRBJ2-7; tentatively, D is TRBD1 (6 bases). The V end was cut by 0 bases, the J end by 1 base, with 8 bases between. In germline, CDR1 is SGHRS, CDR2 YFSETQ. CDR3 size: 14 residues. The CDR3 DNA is TGCGCCAGCAGCTTGGCCGGGACATCCTACGAGCAGTACTTC. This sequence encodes CASSLAGTSYEQYF.

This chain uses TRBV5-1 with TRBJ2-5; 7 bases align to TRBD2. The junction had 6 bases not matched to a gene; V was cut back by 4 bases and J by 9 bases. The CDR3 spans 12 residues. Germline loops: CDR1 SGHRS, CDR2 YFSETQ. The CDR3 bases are TGCGCCAGCAGCATAGAGACTAGCCCCCAGTACTTC. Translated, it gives CASSIETSPQYF.

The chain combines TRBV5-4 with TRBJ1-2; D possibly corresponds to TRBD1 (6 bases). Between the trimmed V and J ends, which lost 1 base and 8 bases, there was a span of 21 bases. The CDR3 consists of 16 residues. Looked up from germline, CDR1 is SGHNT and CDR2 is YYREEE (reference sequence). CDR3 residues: CASSLNRPGAGEGYTF. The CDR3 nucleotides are TGTGCCAGCAGCTTGAACCGGCCAGGAGCAGGGGAAGGCTACACCTTC.

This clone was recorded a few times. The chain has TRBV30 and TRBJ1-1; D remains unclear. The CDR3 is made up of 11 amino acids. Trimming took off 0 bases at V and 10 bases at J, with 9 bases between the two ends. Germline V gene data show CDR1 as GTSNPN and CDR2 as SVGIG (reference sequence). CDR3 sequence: CAWSVQRVAFF. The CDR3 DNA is TGTGCCTGGAGTGTACAGCGGGTAGCTTTCTTT.

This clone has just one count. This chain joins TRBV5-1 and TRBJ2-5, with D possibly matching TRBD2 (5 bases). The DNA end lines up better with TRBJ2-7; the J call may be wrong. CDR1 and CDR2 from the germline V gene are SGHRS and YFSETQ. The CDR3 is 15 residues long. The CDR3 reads CASSQFAGESYEQYF. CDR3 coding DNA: TGCGCCAGCAGCCAATTCGCCGGGGAATCGTACGAGCAGTACTTC.

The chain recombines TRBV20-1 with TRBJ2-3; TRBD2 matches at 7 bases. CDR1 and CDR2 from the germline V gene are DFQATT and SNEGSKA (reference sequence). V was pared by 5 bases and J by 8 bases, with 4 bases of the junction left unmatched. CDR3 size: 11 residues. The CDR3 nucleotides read TGCAGTGCTTGGATAGCGGGTACGCAGTATTTT. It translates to CSAWIAGTQYF.

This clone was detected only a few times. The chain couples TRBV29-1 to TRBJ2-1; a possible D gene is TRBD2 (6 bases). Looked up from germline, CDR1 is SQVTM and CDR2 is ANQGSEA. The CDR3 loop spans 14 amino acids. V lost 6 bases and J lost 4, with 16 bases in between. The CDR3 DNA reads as TGCAGCGTAGGTTCCGGGACTGTATACAATGAGCAGTTCTTC. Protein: CSVGSGTVYNEQFF.

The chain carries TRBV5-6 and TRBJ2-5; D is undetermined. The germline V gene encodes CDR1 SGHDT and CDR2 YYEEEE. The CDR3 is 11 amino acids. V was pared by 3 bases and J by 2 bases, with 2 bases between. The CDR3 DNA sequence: TGTGCCAGCAGCTCGCAAGAGACCCAGTACTTC. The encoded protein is CASSSQETQYF. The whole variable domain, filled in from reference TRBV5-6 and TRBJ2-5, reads DAGVTQSPTHLIKTRGQQVTLRCSPKSGHDTVSWYQQALGQGPQFIFQYYEEEERQRGNFPDRFSGHQFPNYSSELNVNALLLGDSALYLCASSSQETQYFGPGTRLLVL.

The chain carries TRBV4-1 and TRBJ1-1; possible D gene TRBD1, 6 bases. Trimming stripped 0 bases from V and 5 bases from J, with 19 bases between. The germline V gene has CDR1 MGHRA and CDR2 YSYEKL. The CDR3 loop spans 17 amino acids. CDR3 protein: CASSQDGDTGKRTEAFF. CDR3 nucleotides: TGCGCCAGCAGCCAAGATGGAGATACAGGGAAGAGGACTGAAGCTTTCTTT.

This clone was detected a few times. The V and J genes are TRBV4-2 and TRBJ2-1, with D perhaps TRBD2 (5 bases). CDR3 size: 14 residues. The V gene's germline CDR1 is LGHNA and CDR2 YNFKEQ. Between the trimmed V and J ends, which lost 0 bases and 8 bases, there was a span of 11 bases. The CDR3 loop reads CASSQDSSSDEQFF. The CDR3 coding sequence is TGTGCCAGCAGCCAAGATTCTAGCTCGGATGAGCAGTTCTTC.

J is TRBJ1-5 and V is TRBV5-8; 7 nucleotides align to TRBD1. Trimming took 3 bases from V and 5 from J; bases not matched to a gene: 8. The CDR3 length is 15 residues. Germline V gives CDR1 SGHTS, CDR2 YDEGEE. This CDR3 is CASSSRGGMDQPQHF. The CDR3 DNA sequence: TGTGCCAGCAGCTCCCGAGGGGGCATGGATCAGCCCCAGCATTTT.